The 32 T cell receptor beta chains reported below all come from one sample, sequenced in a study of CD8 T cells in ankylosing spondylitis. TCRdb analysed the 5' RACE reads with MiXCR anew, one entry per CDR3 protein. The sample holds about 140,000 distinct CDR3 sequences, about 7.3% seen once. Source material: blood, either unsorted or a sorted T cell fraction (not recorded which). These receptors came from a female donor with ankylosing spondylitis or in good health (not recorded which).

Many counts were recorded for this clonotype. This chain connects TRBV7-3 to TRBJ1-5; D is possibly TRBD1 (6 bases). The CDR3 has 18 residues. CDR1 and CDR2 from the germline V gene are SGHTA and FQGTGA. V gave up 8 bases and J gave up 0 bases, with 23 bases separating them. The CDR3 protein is CASDLTGYGAGSNQPQHF. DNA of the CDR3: TGTGCCAGCGATCTAACAGGGTATGGGGCGGGTAGCAATCAGCCCCAGCATTTT.

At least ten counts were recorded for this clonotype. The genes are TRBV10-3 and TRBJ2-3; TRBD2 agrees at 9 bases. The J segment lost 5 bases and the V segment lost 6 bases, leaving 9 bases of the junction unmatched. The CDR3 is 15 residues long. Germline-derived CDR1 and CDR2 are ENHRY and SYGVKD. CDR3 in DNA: TGTGCCATCAGCGCGCGGGGGGGCCAAAGAGATACGCAGTATTTT. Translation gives CAISARGGQRDTQYF.

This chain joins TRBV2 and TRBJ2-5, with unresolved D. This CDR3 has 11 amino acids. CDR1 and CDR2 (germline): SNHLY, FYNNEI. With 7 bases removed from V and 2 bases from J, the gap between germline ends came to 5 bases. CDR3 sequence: CASNIQETQYF. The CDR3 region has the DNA TGTGCCAGCAACATTCAAGAGACCCAGTACTTC.

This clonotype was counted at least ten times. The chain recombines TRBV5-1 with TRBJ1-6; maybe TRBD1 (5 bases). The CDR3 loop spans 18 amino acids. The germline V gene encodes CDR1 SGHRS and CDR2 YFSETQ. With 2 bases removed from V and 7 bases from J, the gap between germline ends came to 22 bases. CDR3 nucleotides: TGCGCCAGCAGCTTTACCCGGGACGGTTCTTTCGGGAATTCACCCCTCCACTTT. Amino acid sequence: CASSFTRDGSFGNSPLHF.

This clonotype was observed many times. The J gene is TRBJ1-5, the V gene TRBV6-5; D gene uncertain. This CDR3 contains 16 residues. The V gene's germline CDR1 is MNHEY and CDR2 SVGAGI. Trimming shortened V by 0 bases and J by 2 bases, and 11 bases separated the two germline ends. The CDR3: CASSYSPLLGNQPQHF. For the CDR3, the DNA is TGTGCCAGCAGTTACTCGCCATTATTGGGCAATCAGCCCCAGCATTTT.

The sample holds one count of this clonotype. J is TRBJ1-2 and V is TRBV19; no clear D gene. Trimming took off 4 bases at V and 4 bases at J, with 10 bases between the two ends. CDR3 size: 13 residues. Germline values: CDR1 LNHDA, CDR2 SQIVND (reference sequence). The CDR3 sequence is CASSRESFYGYTF. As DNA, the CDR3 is TGTGCCAGTAGTAGAGAATCATTCTATGGCTACACCTTC. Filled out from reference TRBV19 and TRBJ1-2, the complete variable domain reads DGGITQSPKYLFRKEGQNVTLSCEQNLNHDAMYWYRQDPGQGLRLIYYSQIVNDFQKGDIAEGYSVSREKKESFPLTVTSAQKNPTAFYLCASSRESFYGYTFGSGTRLTVV.

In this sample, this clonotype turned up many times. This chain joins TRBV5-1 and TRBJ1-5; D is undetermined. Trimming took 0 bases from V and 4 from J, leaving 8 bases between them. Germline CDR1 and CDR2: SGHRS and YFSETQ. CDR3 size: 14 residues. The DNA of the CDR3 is TGCGCCAGCAGCTTGGGTGGTCCTAATCAGCCCCAGCATTTT. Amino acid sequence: CASSLGGPNQPQHF.

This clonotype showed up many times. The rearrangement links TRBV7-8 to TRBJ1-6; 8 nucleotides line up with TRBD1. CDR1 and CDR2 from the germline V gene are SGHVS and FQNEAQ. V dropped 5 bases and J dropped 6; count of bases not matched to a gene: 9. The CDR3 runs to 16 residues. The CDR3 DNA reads TGTGCCAGCAGCCGGGGTTCGACAGGGGCTAATTCACCCCTCCACTTT. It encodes CASSRGSTGANSPLHF.

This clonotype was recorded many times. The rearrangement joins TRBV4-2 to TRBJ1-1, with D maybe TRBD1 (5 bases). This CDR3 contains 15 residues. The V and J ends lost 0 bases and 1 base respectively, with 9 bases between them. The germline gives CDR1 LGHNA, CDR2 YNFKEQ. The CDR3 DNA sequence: TGTGCCAGCAGCCAAGAGGGGGGGGGGAACACTGAAGCTTTCTTT. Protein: CASSQEGGGNTEAFF.

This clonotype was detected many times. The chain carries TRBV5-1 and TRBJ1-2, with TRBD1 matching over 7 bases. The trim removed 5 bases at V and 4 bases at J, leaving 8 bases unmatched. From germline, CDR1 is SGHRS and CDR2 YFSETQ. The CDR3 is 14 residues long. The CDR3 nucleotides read TGCGCCAGCAGACCCGGGACAGCCTCCTATGGCTACACCTTC. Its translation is CASRPGTASYGYTF.

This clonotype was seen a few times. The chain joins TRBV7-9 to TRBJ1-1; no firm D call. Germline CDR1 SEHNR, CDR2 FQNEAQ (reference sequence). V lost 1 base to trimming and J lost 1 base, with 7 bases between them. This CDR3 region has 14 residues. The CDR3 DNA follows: TGTGCCAGCAGCTTAGGGGTGTGGAACACTGAAGCTTTCTTT. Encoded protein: CASSLGVWNTEAFF. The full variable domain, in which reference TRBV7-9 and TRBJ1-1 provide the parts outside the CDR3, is DTGVSQNPRHKITKRGQNVTFRCDPISEHNRLYWYRQTLGQGPEFLTYFQNEAQLEKSRLLSDRFSAERPKGSFSTLEIQRTEQGDSAMYLCASSLGVWNTEAFFGQGTRLTVV.

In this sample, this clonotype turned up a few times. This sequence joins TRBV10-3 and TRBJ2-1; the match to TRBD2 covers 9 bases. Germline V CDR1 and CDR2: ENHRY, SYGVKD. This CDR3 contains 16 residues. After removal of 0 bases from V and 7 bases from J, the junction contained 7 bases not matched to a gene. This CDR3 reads CAISESPAGGGNEQFF. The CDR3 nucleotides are TGTGCCATCAGTGAGTCTCCAGCGGGGGGAGGGAATGAGCAGTTCTTC.

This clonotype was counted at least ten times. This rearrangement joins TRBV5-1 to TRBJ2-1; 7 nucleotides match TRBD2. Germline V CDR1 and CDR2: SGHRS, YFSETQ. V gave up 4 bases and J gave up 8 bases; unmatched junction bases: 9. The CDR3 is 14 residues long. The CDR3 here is CASSPRLAGDEQFF. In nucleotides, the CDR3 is TGCGCCAGCAGCCCCCGACTAGCAGGCGATGAGCAGTTCTTC.

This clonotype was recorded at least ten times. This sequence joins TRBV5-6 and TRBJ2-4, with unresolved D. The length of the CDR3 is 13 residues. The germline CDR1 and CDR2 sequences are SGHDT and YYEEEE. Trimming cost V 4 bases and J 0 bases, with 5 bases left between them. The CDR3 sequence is CASSRLAKNIQYF. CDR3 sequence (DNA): TGTGCCAGCAGCCGACTAGCCAAAAACATTCAGTACTTC.

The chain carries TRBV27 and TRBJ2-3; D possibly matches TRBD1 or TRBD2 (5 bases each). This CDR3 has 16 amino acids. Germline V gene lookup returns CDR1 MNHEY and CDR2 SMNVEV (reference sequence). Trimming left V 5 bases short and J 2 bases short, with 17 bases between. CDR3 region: CASSRRDGRITDTQYF. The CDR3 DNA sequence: TGTGCCAGCAGTAGACGGGACGGACGGATCACAGATACGCAGTATTTT.

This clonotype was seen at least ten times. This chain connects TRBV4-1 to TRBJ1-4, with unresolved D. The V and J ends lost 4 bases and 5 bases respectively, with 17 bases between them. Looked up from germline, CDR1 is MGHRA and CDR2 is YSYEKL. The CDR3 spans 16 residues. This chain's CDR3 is CASSRQSRAENEKLFF. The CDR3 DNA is TGCGCCAGCAGCCGACAAAGCCGGGCCGAAAATGAAAAACTGTTTTTT.

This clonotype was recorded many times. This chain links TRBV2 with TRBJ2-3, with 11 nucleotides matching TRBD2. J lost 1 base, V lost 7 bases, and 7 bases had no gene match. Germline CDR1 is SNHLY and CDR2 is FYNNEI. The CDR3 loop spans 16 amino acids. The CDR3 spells CASNLLAGAGTDTQYF. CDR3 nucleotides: TGTGCCAGCAACCTACTAGCGGGGGCCGGCACAGATACGCAGTATTTT. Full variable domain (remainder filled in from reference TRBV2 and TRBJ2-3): EPEVTQTPSHQVTQMGQEVILRCVPISNHLYFYWYRQILGQKVEFLVSFYNNEISEKSEIFDDQFSVERPDGSNFTLKIRSTKLEDSAMYFCASNLLAGAGTDTQYFGPGTRLTVL.

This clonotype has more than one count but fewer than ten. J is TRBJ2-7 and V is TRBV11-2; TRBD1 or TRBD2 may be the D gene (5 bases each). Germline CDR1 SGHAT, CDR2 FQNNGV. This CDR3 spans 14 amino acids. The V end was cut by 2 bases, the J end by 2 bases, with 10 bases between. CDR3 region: CASSLWGITYEQYF. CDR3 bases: TGTGCCAGCAGCTTATGGGGGATAACCTACGAGCAGTACTTC. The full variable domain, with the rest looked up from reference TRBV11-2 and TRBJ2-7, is EAGVAQSPRYKIIEKRQSVAFWCNPISGHATLYWYQQILGQGPKLLIQFQNNGVVDDSQLPKDRFSAERLKGVDSTLKIQPAKLEDSAVYLCASSLWGITYEQYFGPGTRLTVT.

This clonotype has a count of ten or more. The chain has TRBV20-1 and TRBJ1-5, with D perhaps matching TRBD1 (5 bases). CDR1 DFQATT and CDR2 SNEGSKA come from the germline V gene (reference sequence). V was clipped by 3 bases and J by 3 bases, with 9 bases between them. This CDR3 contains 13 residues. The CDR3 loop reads CSARGDFNQPQHF. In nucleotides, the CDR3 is TGCAGTGCTAGGGGGGATTTCAATCAGCCCCAGCATTTT.

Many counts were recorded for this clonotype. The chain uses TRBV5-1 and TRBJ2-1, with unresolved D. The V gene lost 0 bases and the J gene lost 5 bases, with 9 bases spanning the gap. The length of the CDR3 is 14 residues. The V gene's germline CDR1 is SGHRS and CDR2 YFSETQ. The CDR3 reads CASSLGSSNNEQFF. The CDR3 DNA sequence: TGCGCCAGCAGCTTGGGCAGTTCTAACAATGAGCAGTTCTTC.

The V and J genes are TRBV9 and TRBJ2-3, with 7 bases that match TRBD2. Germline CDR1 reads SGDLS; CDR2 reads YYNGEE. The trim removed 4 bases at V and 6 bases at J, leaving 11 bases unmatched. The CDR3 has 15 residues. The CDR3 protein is CASSLTRGLRDTQYF. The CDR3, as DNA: TGTGCCAGCAGCTTAACGCGGGGGTTACGTGATACGCAGTATTTT.

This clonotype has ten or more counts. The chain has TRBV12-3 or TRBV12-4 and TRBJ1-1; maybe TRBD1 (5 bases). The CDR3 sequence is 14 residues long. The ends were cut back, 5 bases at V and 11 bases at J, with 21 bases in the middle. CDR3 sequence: CASSPWRTPGGAFF. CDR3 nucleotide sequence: TGTGCCAGCAGTCCCTGGCGGACACCCGGAGGGGCTTTCTTT.

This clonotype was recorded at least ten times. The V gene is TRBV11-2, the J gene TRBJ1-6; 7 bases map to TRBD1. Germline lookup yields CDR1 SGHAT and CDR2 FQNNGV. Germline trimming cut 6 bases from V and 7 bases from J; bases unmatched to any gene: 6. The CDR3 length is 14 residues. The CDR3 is CASSLAGGNSPLHF. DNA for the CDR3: TGTGCCAGCAGTCTAGCAGGGGGAAATTCACCCCTCCACTTT.

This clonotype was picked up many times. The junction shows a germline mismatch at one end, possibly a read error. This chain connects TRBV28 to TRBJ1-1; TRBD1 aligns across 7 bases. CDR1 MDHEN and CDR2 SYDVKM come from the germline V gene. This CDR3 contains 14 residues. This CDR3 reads CASSPTQGRTGAFF. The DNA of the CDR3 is TGTGCCAGCAGCCCGACACAGGGGCGGACTGGAGCTTTCTTT.

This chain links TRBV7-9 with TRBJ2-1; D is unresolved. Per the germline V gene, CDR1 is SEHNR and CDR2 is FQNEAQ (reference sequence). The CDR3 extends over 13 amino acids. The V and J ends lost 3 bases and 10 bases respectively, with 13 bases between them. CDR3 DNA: TGTGCCAGCAGCTTTTGGGTCGAACAGGAGCAGTTCTTC. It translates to CASSFWVEQEQFF.

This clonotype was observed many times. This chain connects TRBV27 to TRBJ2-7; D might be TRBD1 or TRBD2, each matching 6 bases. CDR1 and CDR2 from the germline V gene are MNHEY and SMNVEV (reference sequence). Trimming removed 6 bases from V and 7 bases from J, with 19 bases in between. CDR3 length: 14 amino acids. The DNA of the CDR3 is TGTGCCAGCAGCTGGGGACTGGGGGCGTGGGAGCAGTACTTC. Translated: CASSWGLGAWEQYF.

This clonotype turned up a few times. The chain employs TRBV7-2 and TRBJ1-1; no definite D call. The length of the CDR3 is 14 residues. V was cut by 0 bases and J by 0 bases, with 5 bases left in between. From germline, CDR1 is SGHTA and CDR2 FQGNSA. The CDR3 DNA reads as TGTGCCAGCAGCTTAGCCGCCGTGAACACTGAAGCTTTCTTT. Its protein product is CASSLAAVNTEAFF.

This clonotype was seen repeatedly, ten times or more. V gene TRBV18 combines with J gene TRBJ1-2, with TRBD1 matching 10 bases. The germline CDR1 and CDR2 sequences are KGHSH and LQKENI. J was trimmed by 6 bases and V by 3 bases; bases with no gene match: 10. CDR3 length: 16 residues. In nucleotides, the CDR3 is TGTGCCAGCTCACCTTTCGGACAGGGGGGTATGAATGGCTACACCTTC. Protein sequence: CASSPFGQGGMNGYTF. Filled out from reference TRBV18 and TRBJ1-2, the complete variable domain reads NAGVMQNPRHLVRRRGQEARLRCSPMKGHSHVYWYRQLPEEGLKFMVYLQKENIIDESGMPKERFSAEFPKEGPSILRIQQVVRGDSAAYFCASSPFGQGGMNGYTFGSGTRLTVV.

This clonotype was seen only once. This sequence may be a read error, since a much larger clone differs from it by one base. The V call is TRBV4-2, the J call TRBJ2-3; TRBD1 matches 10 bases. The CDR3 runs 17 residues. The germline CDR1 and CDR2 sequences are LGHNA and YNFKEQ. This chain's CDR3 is CASSQAGDRGDTGTQYF. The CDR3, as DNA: TGTGCCAGCAGCCAGGCCGGGGACAGGGGCGACACAGGTACGCAGTATTTT.

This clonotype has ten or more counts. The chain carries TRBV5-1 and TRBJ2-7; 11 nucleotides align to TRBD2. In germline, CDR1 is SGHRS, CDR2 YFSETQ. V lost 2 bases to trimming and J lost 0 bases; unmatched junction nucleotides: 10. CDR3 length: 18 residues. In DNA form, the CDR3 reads TGCGCCAGCAGCTTTTTCACTAGCGGGGGCCTTAGCTCCTACGAGCAGTACTTC. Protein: CASSFFTSGGLSSYEQYF.

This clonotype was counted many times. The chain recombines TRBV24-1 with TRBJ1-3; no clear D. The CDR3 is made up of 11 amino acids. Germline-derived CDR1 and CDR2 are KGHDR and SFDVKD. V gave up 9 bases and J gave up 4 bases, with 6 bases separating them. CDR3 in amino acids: CATSGGNTIYF. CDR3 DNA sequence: TGTGCCACCTCCGGGGGAAACACCATATATTTT.

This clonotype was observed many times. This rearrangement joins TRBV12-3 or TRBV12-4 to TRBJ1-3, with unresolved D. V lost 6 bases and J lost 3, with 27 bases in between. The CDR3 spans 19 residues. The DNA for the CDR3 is TGTGCCAGCAGACACCGCTGGACCGAAGCTCTCTCTCTTGGAAACACCATATATTTT. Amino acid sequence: CASRHRWTEALSLGNTIYF.